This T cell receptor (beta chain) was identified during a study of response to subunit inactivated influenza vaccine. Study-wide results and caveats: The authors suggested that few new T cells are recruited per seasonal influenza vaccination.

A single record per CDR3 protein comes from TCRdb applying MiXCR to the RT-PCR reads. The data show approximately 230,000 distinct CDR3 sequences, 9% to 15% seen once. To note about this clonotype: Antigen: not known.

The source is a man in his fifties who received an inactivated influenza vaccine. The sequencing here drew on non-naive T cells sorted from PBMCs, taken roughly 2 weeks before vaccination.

The CDR3 DNA is TGTGCCAGCAGCCCAGGACAGGGAAATCTCAATCAGCCCCAGCATTTT. It codes for CASSPGQGNLNQPQHF. This sequence joins TRBV12-3 or TRBV12-4 and TRBJ1-5, with 8 bases that match TRBD1. The V gene end was trimmed by 6 bases and the J gene end by 3 bases; junction bases not matched to a gene: 10. The CDR3 extends over 16 amino acids.